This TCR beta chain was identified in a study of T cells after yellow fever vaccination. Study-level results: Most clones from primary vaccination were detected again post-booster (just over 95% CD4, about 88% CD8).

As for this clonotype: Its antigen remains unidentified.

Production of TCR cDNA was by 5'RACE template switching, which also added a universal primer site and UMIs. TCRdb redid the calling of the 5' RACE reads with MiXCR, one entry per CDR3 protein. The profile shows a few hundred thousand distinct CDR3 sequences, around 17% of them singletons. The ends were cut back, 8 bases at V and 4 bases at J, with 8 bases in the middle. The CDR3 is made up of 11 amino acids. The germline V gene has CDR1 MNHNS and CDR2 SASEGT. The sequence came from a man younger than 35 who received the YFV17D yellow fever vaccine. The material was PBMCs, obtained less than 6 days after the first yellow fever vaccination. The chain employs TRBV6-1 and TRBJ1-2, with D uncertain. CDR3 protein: CASRRGYGYTF. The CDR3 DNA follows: TGTGCCAGCCGGCGGGGCTATGGCTACACCTTC.